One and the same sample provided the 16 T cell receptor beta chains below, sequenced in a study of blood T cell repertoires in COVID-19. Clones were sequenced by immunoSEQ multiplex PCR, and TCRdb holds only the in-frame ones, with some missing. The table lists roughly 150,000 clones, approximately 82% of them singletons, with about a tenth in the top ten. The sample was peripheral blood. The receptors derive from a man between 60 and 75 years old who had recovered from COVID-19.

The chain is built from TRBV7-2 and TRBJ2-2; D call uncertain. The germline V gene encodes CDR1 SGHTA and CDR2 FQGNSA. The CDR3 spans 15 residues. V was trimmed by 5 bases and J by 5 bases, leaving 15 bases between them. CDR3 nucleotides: TGTGCCAGCAGCGCGTCAATCGGTGAGACCGGGGAGCTGTTTTTT. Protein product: CASSASIGETGELFF.

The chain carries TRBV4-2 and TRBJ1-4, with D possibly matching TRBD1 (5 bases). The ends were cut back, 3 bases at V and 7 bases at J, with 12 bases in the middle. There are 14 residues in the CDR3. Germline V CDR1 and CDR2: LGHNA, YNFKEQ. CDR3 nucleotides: TGTGCCAGCAGCCAGGAAGCACAGGCTGAAAAACTGTTTTTT. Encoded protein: CASSQEAQAEKLFF.

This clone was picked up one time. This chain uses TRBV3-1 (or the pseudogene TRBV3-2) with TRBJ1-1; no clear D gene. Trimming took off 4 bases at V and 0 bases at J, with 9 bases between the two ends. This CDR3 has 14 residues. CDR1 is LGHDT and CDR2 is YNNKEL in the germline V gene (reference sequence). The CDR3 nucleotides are TGTGCCAGCAGCCCGGTCGGGATGAACACTGAAGCTTTCTTT. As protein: CASSPVGMNTEAFF.

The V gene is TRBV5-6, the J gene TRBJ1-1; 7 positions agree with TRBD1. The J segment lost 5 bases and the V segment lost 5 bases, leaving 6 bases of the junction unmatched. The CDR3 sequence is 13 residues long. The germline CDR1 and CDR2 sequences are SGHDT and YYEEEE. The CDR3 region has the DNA TGTGCCAGCAGTAGAGGGGGCGGAACTGAAGCTTTCTTT. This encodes CASSRGGGTEAFF.

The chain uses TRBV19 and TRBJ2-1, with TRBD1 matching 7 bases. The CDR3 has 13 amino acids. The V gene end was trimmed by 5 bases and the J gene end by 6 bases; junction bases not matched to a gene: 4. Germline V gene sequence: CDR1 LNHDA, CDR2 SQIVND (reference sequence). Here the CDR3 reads CASSSTGTNEQFF. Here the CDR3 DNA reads TGTGCCAGTAGTTCGACAGGGACCAATGAGCAGTTCTTC.

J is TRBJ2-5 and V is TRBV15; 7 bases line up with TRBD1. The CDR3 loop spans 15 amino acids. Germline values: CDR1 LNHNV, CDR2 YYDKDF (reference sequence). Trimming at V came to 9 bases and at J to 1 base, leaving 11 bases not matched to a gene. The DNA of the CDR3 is TGTGCCACTGCCCGGGACAGCAACGGCCAAGAGACCCAGTACTTC. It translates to CATARDSNGQETQYF.

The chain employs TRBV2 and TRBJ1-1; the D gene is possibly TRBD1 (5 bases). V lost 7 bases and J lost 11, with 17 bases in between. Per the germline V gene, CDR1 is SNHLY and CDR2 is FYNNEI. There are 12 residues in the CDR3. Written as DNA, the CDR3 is TGTGCCAGCATCAGAGGGGAGGGATGGGCTTTCTTT. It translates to CASIRGEGWAFF.

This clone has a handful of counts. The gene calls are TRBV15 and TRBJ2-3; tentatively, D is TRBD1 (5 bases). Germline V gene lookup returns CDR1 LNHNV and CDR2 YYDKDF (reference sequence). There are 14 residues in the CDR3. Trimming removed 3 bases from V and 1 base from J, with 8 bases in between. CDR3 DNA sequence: TGTGCCACCAGCAGGGGGCAACGCACAGATACGCAGTATTTT. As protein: CATSRGQRTDTQYF.

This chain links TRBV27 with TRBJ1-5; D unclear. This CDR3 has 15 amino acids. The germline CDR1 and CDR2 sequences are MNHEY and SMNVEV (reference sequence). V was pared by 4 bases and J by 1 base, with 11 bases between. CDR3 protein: CASSSDTLSNQPQHF. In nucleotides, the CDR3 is TGTGCCAGCAGTTCAGACACTTTGAGCAATCAGCCCCAGCATTTT.

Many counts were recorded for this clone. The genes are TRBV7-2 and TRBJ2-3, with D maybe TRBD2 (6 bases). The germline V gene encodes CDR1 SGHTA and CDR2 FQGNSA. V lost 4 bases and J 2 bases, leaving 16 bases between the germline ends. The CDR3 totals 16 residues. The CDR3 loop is CASSSGLSGDTDTQYF. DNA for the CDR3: TGTGCCAGCAGCTCCGGACTGTCGGGGGACACAGATACGCAGTATTTT.

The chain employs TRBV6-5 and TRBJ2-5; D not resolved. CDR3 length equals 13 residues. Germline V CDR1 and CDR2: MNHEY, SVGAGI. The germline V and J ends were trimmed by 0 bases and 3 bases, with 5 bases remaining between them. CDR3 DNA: TGTGCCAGCAGTTACTCCAGTGAAGAGACCCAGTACTTC. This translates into CASSYSSEETQYF.

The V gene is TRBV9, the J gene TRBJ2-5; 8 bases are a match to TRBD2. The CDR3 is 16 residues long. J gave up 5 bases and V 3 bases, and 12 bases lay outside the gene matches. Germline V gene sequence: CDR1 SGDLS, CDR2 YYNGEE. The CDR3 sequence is CASSEYSGNVLETQYF. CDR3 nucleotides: TGTGCCAGCAGCGAATATAGCGGGAACGTCCTGGAGACCCAGTACTTC.

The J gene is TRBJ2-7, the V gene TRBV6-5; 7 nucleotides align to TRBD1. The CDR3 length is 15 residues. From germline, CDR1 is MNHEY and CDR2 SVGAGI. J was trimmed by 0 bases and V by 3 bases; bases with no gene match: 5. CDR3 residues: CASSYEGGYSYEQYF. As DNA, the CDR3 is TGTGCCAGCAGTTATGAAGGGGGCTACTCCTACGAGCAGTACTTC.

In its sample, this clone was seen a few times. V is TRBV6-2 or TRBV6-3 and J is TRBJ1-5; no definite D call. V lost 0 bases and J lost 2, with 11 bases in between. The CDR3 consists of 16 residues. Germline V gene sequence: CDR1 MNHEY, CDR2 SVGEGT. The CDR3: CASSYSRLRGNQPQHF. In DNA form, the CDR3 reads TGTGCCAGCAGTTACTCTCGCTTGCGGGGCAATCAGCCCCAGCATTTT.

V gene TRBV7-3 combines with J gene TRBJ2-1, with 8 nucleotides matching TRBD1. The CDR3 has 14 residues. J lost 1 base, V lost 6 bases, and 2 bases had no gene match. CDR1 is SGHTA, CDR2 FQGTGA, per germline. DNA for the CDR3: TGTGCCAGCAGTGGGGACAGGTCCTACAATGAGCAGTTCTTC. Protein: CASSGDRSYNEQFF.

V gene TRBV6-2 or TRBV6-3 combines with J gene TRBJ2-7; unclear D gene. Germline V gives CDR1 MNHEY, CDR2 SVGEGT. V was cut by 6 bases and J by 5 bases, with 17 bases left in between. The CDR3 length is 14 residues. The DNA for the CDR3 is TGTGCCAGCAGCCGACCCGGAATGGCGGACGAGCAGTACTTC. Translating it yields CASSRPGMADEQYF.